This TCR beta chain was profiled in a study of blood T cell repertoires in COVID-19. Study-wide background: Specimens from acute and convalescent COVID-19 originated in the United States, Italy and Spain. The analysed material was cDNA or gDNA that came from T cells, B-cell-depleted T cells, or PBMCs.

This CDR3 region has 14 residues. After removal of 7 bases from V and 10 bases from J, the junction contained 10 bases not matched to a gene. The V gene's germline CDR1 is WSHSY and CDR2 SAAADI. There are a few counts of this clone. The authors' processing: Estimates of nucleated cell counts were drawn from the amplification of reference gene primers. Some clones are missing from TCRdb's copy, which holds only in-frame ones; the method was immunoSEQ multiplex PCR. D and trimming come from the DNA, and the V and J calls and clone size come from that table. This table holds more than 90,000 clones, approximately 80% found once.

The sample taken for sequencing was peripheral blood. The chain joins TRBV10-2 to TRBJ1-6; 7 bases are a match to TRBD1. The sequence was collected from a man aged 55-75 years with acute or convalescent COVID-19. The CDR3 DNA sequence: TGCGCCAGCACCTACAACAGGGGTGGATCACCCCTCCACTTT. Protein sequence: CASTYNRGGSPLHF.